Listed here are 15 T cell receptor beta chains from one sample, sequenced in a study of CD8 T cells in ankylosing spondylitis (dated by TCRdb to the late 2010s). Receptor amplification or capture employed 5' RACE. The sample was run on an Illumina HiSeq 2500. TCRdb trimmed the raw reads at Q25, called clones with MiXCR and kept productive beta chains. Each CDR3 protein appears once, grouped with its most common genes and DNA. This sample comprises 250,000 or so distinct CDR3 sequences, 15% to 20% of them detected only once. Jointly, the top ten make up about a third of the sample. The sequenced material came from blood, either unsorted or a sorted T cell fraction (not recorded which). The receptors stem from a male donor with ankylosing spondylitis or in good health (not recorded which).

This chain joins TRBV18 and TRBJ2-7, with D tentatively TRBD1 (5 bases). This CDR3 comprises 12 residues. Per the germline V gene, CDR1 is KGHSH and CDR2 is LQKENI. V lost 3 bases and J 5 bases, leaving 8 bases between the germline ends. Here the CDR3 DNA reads TGTGCCAGCTCACCTCAGGGCCACGAGCAGTACTTC. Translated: CASSPQGHEQYF.

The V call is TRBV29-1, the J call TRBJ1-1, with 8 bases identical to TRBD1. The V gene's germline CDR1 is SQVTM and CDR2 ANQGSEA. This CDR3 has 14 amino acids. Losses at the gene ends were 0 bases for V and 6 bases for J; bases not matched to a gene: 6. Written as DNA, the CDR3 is TGCAGCGTTGAAGAAGGGACAGGCTGGGCTGAAGCTTTCTTT. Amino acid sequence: CSVEEGTGWAEAFF. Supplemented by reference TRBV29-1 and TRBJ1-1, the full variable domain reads SAVISQKPSRDICQRGTSLTIQCQVDSQVTMMFWYRQQPGQSLTLIATANQGSEATYESGFVIDKFPISRPNLTFSTLTVSNMSPEDSSIYLCSVEEGTGWAEAFFGQGTRLTVV.

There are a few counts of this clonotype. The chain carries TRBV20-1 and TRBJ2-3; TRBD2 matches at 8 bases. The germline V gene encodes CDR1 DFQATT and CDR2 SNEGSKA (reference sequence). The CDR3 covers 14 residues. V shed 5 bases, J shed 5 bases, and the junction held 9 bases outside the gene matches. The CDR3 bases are TGCAGTGCTGGGCGGGAGGAGGGAGGAGATACGCAGTATTTT. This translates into CSAGREEGGDTQYF.

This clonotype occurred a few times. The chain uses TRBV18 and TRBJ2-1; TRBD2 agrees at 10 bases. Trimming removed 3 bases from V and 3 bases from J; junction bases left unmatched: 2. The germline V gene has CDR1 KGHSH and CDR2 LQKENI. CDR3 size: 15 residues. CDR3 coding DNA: TGTGCCAGCTCACCCGGGACTAGCGTCTACAATGAGCAGTTCTTC. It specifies CASSPGTSVYNEQFF.

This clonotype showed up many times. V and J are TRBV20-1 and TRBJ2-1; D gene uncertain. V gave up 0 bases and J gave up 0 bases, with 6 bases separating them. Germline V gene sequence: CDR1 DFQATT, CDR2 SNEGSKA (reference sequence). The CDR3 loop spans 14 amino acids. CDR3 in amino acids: CSARDVDSYNEQFF. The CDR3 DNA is TGCAGTGCTAGAGACGTAGACTCCTACAATGAGCAGTTCTTC.

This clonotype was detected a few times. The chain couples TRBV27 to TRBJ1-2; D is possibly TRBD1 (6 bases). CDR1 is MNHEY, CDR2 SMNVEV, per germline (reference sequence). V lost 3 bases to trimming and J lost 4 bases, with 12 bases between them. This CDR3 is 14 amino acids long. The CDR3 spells CASSFGGPTYGYTF. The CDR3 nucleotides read TGTGCCAGCAGTTTTGGGGGGCCTACCTATGGCTACACCTTC.

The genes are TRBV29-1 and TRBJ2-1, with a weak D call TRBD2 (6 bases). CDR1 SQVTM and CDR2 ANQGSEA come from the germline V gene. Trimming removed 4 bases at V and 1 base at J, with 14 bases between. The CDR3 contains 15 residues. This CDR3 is CSVVDGSLSYNEQFF. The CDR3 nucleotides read TGCAGCGTTGTAGACGGGAGTTTATCCTACAATGAGCAGTTCTTC.

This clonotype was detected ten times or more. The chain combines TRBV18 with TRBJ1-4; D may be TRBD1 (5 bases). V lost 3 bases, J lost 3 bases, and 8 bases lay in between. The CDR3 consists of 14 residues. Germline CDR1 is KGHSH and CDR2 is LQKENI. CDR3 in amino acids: CASSPGTSNEKLFF. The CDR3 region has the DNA TGTGCCAGCTCACCTGGGACTTCTAATGAAAAACTGTTTTTT.

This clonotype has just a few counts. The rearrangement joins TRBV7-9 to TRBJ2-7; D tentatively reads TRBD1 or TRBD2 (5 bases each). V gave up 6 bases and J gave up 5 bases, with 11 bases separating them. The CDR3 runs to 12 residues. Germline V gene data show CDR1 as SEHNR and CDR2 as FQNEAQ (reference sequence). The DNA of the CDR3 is TGTGCCAGCAGGTCGTTGGGGGACGAGCAGTACTTC. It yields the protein CASRSLGDEQYF.

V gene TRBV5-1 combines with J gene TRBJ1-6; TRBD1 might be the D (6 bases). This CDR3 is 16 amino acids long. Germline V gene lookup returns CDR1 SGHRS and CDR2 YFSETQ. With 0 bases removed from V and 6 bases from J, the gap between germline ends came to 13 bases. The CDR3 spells CASSLDGGSINSPLHF. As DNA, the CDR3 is TGCGCCAGCAGCTTGGACGGGGGCAGTATTAATTCACCCCTCCACTTT.

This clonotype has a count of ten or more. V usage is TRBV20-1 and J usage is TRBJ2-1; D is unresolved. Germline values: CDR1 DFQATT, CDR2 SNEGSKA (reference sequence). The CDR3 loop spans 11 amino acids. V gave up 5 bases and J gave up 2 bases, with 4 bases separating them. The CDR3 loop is CSAAPYNEQFF. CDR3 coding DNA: TGCAGTGCTGCGCCCTACAATGAGCAGTTCTTC.

CDR3 bases: TGCAGCGTGGCTATAGGGTCCATAGAGACCCAGTACTTC. Amino acid sequence: CSVAIGSIETQYF. The chain couples TRBV29-1 to TRBJ2-5; no clear D. The CDR3 extends over 13 amino acids. Deletions cut 6 bases from V and 4 bases from J, with 15 bases between. The germline V gene encodes CDR1 SQVTM and CDR2 ANQGSEA. The whole variable domain, remainder taken from reference TRBV29-1 and TRBJ2-5, is SAVISQKPSRDICQRGTSLTIQCQVDSQVTMMFWYRQQPGQSLTLIATANQGSEATYESGFVIDKFPISRPNLTFSTLTVSNMSPEDSSIYLCSVAIGSIETQYFGPGTRLLVL.

The CDR3: CASSSETGSYEQYF. The CDR3 region has the DNA TGTGCCAGCAGCTCTGAGACAGGCTCCTACGAGCAGTACTTC. The chain is built from TRBV11-2 and TRBJ2-7; possibly TRBD1 for D (6 bases). This CDR3 comprises 14 residues. Germline CDR1 SGHAT, CDR2 FQNNGV. Trimming took off 4 bases at V and 0 bases at J, with 10 bases between the two ends.

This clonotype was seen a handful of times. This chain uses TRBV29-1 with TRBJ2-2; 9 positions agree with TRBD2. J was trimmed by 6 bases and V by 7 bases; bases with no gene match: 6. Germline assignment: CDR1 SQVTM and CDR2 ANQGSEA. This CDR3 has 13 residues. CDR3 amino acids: CSAQGLAAGELFF. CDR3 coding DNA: TGCAGCGCCCAGGGACTAGCAGCCGGGGAGCTGTTTTTT.

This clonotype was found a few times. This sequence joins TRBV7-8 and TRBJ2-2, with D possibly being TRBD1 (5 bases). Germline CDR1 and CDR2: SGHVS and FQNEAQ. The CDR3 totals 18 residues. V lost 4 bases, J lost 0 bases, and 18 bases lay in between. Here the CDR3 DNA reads TGTGCCAGCAGCTCCACCTCGGACACATTCGCGAACACCGGGGAGCTGTTTTTT. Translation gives CASSSTSDTFANTGELFF.